The 11 T cell receptor beta chains below come from one sample, sequenced in a study of blood T cell repertoires in COVID-19 (dated by TCRdb to 2018 to 2020). Library prep was done by the immunoSEQ multiplex PCR assay. TCRdb took this table from immuneACCESS and kept in-frame rearrangements with V and J called. Such tables lack part of the clones; where checked against another copy, unresolved V genes explain under half of the gap, and the rest is unexplained. This sample gives approximately 35,000 clones in total; about nine tenths of them show up just once. About a tenth of the sample rests with the top ten. Input material: peripheral blood. These receptors were obtained from a human donor with active COVID-19. The donor label of this sample is uncertain.

The rearrangement uses TRBV6-2 or TRBV6-3 and TRBJ2-5; TRBD2 matches 15 bases. V lost 4 bases to trimming and J lost 2 bases; unmatched junction nucleotides: 11. The length of the CDR3 is 19 residues. Germline assignment: CDR1 MNHEY and CDR2 SVGEGT. CDR3 bases: TGTGCCAGCAGTTGGCGGACTAGCGGGAGGGCGGCGGATCAAGAGACCCAGTACTTC. Encoded protein: CASSWRTSGRAADQETQYF.

This clone is a singleton in its sample. The chain recombines TRBV9 with TRBJ2-3, with 15 positions matching TRBD2. From germline, CDR1 is SGDLS and CDR2 YYNGEE. The CDR3 consists of 22 residues. Trimming removed 3 bases from V and 2 bases from J; junction bases left unmatched: 19. CDR3 DNA: TGTGCCAGCAGCGCCAACTCCCGGACTAGCGGGAGGGCCTCGTATATCACAGATACGCAGTATTTT. This encodes CASSANSRTSGRASYITDTQYF.

This clone turned up a few times. The chain combines TRBV28 with TRBJ2-7; 8 nucleotides match TRBD1. J was trimmed by 5 bases and V by 3 bases; bases with no gene match: 3. The germline CDR1 and CDR2 sequences are MDHEN and SYDVKM. The CDR3 contains 13 residues. CDR3 protein: CASSLQGAHEQYF. Written as DNA, the CDR3 is TGTGCCAGCAGTTTGCAGGGGGCCCACGAGCAGTACTTC.

This clone was seen a handful of times. The chain couples TRBV11-2 to TRBJ2-5; TRBD2 might be the D (5 bases). V lost 5 bases to trimming and J lost 7 bases, with 26 bases between them. The CDR3 runs 17 residues. CDR1 is SGHAT, CDR2 FQNNGV, per germline. CDR3 region: CASSPLGRRSLGGTQYF. The CDR3 nucleotides are TGTGCCAGCAGCCCCCTTGGGCGGAGGAGCTTGGGTGGGACCCAGTACTTC.

The chain links TRBV7-7 to TRBJ2-1, with 11 bases identical to TRBD2. Per germline, CDR1 SSHAT and CDR2 FNYEAQ (reference sequence). This CDR3 is 16 amino acids long. Unmatched junction bases numbered 8, after V lost 1 base and J lost 9 bases. This chain's CDR3 is CASSLDTASGRSEQFF. In nucleotides, the CDR3 is TGTGCCAGCAGCTTAGACACGGCTAGCGGGAGGAGTGAGCAGTTCTTC.

The chain carries TRBV4-3 and TRBJ2-7; no clear D gene. The CDR3 has 13 residues. V was shortened by 0 bases and J by 3 bases, with 6 bases between the two germline ends. Germline V gene lookup returns CDR1 LGHNA and CDR2 YSLEER. In DNA form, the CDR3 reads TGCGCCAGCAGCCAAGAGGAGAACTACGAGCAGTACTTC. This sequence encodes CASSQEENYEQYF.

The chain employs TRBV12-3 or TRBV12-4 and TRBJ2-5; possibly TRBD2 for D (5 bases). The V end lost 1 base, the J end lost 5 bases, and 8 bases lay between the germline ends. CDR3 length: 13 amino acids. CDR3 DNA: TGTGCCAGCAGTTTAGTGAGGGCGGAGACCCAGTACTTC. Protein product: CASSLVRAETQYF.

This chain joins TRBV10-1 and TRBJ1-2; D gene unclear. This CDR3 is built from 13 residues. The germline V and J ends were trimmed by 5 bases and 8 bases, with 15 bases remaining between them. Germline V gene sequence: CDR1 WNHNN, CDR2 SYGVQD (reference sequence). CDR3 region: CASSPGYTSGYTF. The DNA of the CDR3 is TGCGCCAGCAGTCCGGGGTACACCTCGGGCTACACCTTC.

This clone came up a few times. This CDR3 reads CAWGRGRTYEQYF. CDR3 bases: TGTGCCTGGGGGCGGGGGAGAACCTACGAGCAGTACTTC. The V and J genes are TRBV30 and TRBJ2-7, with 7 bases fitting TRBD2. V dropped 5 bases and J dropped 2; count of bases not matched to a gene: 6. The CDR3 contains 13 residues. The germline V gene has CDR1 GTSNPN and CDR2 SVGIG (reference sequence). The whole variable domain, filled in from reference TRBV30 and TRBJ2-7, reads SQTIHQWPATLVQPVGSPLSLECTVEGTSNPNLYWYRQAAGRGLQLLFYSVGIGQISSEVPQNLSASRPQDRQFILSSKKLLLSDSGFYLCAWGRGRTYEQYFGPGTRLTVT.

The rearrangement links TRBV30 to TRBJ2-7, with TRBD1 matching over 10 bases. The CDR3 consists of 14 residues. V dropped 5 bases and J dropped 2; count of bases not matched to a gene: 6. Germline V lookup: CDR1 GTSNPN, CDR2 SVGIG (reference sequence). This CDR3 is CAWYPGQGTYEQYF. DNA for the CDR3: TGTGCCTGGTATCCGGGACAGGGGACCTACGAGCAGTACTTC.

The chain recombines TRBV19 with TRBJ2-2, with 11 bases identical to TRBD2. Looked up from germline, CDR1 is LNHDA and CDR2 is SQIVND (reference sequence). This CDR3 is built from 16 residues. V lost 6 bases, J lost 5 bases, and 8 bases stayed unmatched. The CDR3 region has the DNA TGTGCCAGTAGCAGACTAGCGGGATGGAGGACCGGGGAGCTGTTTTTT. Protein product: CASSRLAGWRTGELFF.